This T cell receptor (beta chain) was captured in a study of CD8+ T cells in alopecia areata. About the study: For the treated group, dosing was oral tofacitinib at 5 to 10 mg twice daily.

The treatment here: oral pan-JAK inhibitor, 5-10 mg twice daily. Separation by sorting yielded CD4+ and CD8+ T cells from PBMCs. Germline lookup yields CDR1 SEHNR and CDR2 FQNEAQ (reference sequence). This CDR3 has 12 amino acids. The V and J ends lost 5 bases and 7 bases respectively, with 11 bases between them. Extraction and reverse transcription of RNA yielded cDNA as the sequencing template. TCRdb keeps only in-frame clones here, not all; method: immunoSEQ multiplex PCR. This table holds approximately 140,000 clones, about four fifths found once. The TCR comes from a human donor with alopecia areata. This specimen consisted of CD8+ T cells sorted from blood, obtained at week 4, from a patient treated with tofacitinib. The rearrangement joins TRBV7-9 to TRBJ1-1; no firm D call. The CDR3 bases are TGTGCCAGCAGCCAAGGACGGCTTGAAGCTTTCTTT. Its translation is CASSQGRLEAFF.